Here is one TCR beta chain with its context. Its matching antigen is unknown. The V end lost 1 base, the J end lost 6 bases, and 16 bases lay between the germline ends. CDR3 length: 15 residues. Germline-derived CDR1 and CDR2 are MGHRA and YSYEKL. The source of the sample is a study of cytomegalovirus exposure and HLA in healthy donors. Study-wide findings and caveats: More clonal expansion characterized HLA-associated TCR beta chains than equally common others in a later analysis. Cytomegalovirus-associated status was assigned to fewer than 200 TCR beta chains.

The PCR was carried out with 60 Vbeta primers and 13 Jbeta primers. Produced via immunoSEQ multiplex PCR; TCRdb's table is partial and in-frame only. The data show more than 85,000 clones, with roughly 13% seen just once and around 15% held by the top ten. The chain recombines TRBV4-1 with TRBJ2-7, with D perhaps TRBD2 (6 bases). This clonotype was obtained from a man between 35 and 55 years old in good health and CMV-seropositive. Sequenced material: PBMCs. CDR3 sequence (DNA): TGCGCCAGCAGCCAAGTCTCCCCGGGAGTAGGCGAGCAGTACTTC. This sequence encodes CASSQVSPGVGEQYF.